This T cell receptor (beta chain) was documented in a study of T-cell reconstitution after alpha-beta-depleted transplantation in children. The CDR3 spans 14 residues. V lost 3 bases and J 4 bases, leaving 11 bases between the germline ends. The germline V gene has CDR1 SNHLY and CDR2 FYNNEI. This clonotype was counted ten times or more. A library of TCRbeta sequences, prepared with unique molecular identifiers, was generated. TCRdb independently ran MiXCR on the PCR reads; one entry per CDR3 protein. The data show around 450,000 distinct CDR3 sequences, with roughly 10% seen just once and around 2% held by the top ten.

The TCR comes from a child younger than 10 with inherited bone marrow failure, due to receive a stem cell transplant. Sequenced material: PBMCs, taken before TCRalphabeta/CD19-depleted stem cell transplant. This rearrangement joins TRBV2 to TRBJ2-3, with D tentatively TRBD1 (7 bases). The CDR3 DNA reads TGTGCCAGCAGTGATCAGGGGGGTCCAGATACGCAGTATTTT. Protein product: CASSDQGGPDTQYF.